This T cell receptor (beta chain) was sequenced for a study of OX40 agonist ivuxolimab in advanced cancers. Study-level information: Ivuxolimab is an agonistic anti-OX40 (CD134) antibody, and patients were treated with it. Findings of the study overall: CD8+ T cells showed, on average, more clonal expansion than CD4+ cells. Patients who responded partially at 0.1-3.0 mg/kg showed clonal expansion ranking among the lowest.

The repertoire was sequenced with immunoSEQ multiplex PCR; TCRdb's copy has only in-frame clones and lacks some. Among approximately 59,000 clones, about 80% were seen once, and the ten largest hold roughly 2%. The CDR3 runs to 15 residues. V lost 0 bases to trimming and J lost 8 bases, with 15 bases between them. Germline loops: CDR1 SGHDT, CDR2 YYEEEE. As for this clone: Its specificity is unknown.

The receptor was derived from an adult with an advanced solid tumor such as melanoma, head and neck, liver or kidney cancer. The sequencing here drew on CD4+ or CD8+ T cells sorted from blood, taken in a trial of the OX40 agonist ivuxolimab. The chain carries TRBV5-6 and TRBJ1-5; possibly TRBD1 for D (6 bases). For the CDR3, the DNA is TGTGCCAGCAGCTTGGAACAGGGTCGGAGGGAGCCCCAGCATTTT. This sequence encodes CASSLEQGRREPQHF.